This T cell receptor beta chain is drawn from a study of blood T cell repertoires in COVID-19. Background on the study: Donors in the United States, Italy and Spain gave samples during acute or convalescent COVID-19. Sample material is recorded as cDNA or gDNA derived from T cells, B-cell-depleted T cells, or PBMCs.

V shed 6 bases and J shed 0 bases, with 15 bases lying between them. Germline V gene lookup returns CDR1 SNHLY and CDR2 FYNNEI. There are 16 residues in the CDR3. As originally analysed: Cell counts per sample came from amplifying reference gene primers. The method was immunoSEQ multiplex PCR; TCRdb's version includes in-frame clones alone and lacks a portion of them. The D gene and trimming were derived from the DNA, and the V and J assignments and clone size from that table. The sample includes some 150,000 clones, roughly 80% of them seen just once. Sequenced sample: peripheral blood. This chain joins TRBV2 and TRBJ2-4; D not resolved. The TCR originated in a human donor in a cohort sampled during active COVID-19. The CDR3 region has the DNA TGTGCCAGCAGCGATTTAGCAACCCTAGCCAAAAACATTCAGTACTTC. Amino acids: CASSDLATLAKNIQYF.